This T cell receptor (beta chain) originates from a study of T cell changes during pregnancy in multiple sclerosis. Clones were sequenced by immunoSEQ multiplex PCR, and TCRdb holds only the in-frame ones, with some missing. The sample carries about 59,000 clones, roughly 94% recorded once. This CDR3 is built from 16 residues. Trimming removed 2 bases at V and 2 bases at J, with 15 bases between. Germline CDR1 reads SEHNR; CDR2 reads FQNEAQ (reference sequence). Source: CD8+ T cells from peripheral blood mononuclear cells, taken after pregnancy. The origin of this receptor is a female donor with multiple sclerosis, enrolled in a pregnancy study. This sequence joins TRBV7-9 and TRBJ1-2; maybe TRBD1 (5 bases). The CDR3 DNA sequence: TGTGCCAGCAGCTTATCCGGTCGGGGGTTAAACTATGGCTACACCTTC. This sequence encodes CASSLSGRGLNYGYTF.